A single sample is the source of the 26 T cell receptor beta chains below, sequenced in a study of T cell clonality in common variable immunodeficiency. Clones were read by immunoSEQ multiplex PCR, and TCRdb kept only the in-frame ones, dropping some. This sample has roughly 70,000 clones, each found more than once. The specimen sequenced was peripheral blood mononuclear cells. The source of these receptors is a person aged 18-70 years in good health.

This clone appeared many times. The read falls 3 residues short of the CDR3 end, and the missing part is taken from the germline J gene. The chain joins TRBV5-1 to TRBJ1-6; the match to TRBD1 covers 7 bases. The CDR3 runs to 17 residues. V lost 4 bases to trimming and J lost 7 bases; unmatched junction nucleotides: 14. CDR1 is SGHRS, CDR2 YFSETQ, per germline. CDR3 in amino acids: CASSRSPGTAANSPLHF. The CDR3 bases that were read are TGCGCCAGCAGCAGATCCCCCGGGACAGCGGCAAATTCACCC.

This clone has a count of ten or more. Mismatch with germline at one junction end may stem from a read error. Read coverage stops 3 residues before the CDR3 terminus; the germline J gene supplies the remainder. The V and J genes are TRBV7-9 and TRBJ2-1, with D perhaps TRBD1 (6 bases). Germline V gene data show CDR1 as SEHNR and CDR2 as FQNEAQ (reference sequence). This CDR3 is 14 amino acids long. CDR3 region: CAGRPAGVGNEQFF. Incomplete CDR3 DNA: TGTGCCGGCAGACCCGCAGGGGTGGGCAATGAG.

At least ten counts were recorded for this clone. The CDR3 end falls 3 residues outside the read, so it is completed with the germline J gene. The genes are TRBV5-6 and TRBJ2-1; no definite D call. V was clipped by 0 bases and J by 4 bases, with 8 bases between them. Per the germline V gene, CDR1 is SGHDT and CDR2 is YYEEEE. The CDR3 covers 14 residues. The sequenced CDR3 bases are TGTGCCAGCAGCTTGGACAGTGAATACAATGAG. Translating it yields CASSLDSEYNE. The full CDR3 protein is CASSLDSEYNEQFF.

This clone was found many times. CDR3 protein: CAITDGRNTGELFF. The DNA read from the CDR3 is TGTGCCATAACAGACGGCAGAAACACCGGGGAG. The chain couples TRBV24-1 to TRBJ2-2, with D hard to call. The read is 3 residues too short to cover the CDR3 end, so that end is filled in from the germline J gene. Deletions cut 11 bases from V and 2 bases from J, with 14 bases between. This CDR3 is 14 amino acids long. Germline-derived CDR1 and CDR2 are KGHDR and SFDVKD.

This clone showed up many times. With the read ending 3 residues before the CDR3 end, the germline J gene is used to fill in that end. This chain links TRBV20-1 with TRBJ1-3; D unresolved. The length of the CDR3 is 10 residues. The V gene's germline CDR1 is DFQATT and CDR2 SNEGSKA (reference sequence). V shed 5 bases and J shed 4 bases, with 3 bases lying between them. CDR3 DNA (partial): TGCAGTGCTCAGGGAAACACC. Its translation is CSAQGNT. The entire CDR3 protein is CSAQGNTIYF.

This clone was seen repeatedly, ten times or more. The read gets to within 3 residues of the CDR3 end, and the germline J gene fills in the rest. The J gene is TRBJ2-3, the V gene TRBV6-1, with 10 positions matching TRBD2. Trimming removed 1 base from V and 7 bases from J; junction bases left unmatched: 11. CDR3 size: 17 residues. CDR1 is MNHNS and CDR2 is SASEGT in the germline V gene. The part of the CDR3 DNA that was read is TGTGCCAGCAGTGAAGGTGAAGGCCTAGCGGGAGTTAATACG. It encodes CASSEGEGLAGVNT. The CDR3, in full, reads CASSEGEGLAGVNTQYF.

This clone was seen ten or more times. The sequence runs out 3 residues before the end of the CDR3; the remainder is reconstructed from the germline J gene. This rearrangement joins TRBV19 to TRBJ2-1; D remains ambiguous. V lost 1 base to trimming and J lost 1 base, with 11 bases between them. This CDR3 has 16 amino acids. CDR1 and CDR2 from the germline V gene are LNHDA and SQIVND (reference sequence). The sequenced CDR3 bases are TGTGCCAGTAGTATAGGTCACTCCCTTTCCTACAATGAG. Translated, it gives CASSIGHSLSYNE. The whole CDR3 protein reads CASSIGHSLSYNEQFF.

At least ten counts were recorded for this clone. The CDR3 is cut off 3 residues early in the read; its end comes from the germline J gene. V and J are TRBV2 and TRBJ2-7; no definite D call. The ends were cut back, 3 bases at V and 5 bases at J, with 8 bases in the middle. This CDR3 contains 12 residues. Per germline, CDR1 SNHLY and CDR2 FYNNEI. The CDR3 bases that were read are TGTGCCAGCAGTGACGAGGTCCACGAG. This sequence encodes CASSDEVHE. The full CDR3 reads CASSDEVHEQYF. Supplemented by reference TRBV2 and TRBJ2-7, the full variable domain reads EPEVTQTPSHQVTQMGQEVILRCVPISNHLYFYWYRQILGQKVEFLVSFYNNEISEKSEIFDDQFSVERPDGSNFTLKIRSTKLEDSAMYFCASSDEVHEQYFGPGTRLTVT.

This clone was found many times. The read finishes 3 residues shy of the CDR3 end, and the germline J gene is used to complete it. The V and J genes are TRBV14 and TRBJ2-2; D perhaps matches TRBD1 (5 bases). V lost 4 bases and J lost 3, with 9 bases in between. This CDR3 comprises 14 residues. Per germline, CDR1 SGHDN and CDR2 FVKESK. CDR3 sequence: CASSPPGYTGELFF. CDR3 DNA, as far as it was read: TGTGCCAGCAGCCCCCCAGGGTACACCGGGGAG. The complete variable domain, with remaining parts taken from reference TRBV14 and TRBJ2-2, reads EAGVTQFPSHSVIEKGQTVTLRCDPISGHDNLYWYRRVMGKEIKFLLHFVKESKQDESGMPNNRFLAERTGGTYSTLKVQPAELEDSGVYFCASSPPGYTGELFFGEGSRLTVL.

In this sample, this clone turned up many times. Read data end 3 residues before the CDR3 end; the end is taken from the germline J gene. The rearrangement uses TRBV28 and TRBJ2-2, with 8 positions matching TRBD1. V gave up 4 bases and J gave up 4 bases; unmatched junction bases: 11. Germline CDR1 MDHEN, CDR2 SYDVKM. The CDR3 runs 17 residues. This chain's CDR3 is CASSSGTGPLRTGELFF. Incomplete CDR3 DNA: TGTGCCAGCAGTTCTGGGACAGGCCCTCTTCGCACCGGGGAG.

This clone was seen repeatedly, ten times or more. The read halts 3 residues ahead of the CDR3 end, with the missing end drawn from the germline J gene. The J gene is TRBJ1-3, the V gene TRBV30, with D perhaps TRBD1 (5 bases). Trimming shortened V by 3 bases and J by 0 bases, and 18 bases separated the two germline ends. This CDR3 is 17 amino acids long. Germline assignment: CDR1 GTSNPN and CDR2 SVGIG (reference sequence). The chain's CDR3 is CAWRKGVGGVSGNTIYF. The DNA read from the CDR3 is TGTGCCTGGAGGAAAGGGGTGGGTGGGGTCTCTGGAAACACC.

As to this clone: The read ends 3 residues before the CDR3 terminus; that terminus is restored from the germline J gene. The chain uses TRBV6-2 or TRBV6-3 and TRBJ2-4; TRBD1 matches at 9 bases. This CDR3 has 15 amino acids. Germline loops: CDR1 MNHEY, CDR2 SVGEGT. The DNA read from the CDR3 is TGTGCCAGCAGCCTTGGACAGGGGACTCAAAAAGGT. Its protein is CASSLGQGTQKG. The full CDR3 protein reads CASSLGQGTQKGQYF.

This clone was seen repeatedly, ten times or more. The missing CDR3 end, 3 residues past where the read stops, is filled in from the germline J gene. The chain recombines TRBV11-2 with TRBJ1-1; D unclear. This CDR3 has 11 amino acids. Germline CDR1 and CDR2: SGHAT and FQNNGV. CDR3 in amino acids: CASSTSGTAFF. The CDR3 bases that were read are TGTGCCAGCAGCACCTCAGGTACA.

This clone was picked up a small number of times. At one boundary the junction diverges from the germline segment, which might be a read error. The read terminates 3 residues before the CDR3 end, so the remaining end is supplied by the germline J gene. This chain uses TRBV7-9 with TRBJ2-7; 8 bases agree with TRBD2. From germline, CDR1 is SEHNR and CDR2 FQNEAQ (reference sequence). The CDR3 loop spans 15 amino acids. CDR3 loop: CAGSLAGRGAYEQYF. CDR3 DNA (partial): TGTGCCGGCAGCTTAGCGGGACGGGGGGCCTACGAG.

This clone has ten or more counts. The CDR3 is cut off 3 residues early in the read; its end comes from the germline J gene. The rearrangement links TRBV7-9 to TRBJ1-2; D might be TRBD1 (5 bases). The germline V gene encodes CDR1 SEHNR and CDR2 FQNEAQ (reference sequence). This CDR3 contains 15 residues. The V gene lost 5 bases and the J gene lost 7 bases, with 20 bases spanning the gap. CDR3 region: CASSLSPPTVSGYTF. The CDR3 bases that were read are TGTGCCAGCAGCCTCTCCCCCCCGACAGTCTCTGGC.

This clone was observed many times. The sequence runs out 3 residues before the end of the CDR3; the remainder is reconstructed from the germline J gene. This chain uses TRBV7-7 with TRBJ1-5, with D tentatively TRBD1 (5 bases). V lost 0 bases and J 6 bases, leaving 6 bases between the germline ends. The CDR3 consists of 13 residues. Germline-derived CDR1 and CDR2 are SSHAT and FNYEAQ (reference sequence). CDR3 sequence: CASSLAGGQPQHF. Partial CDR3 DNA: TGTGCCAGCAGCTTAGCGGGGGGTCAGCCC.

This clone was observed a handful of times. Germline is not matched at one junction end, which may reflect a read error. The DNA read from the CDR3 is TGTTCCAGCAGCGCAACAGGGGGCTTTCAGCCC. Amino acid sequence: CSSSATGGFQP. The complete CDR3 protein is CSSSATGGFQPQHF. The chain links TRBV7-9 to TRBJ1-5, with 9 bases identical to TRBD1. The read is 3 residues too short to cover the CDR3 end, so that end is filled in from the germline J gene. Germline V gene data show CDR1 as SEHNR and CDR2 as FQNEAQ (reference sequence). This CDR3 contains 14 residues.

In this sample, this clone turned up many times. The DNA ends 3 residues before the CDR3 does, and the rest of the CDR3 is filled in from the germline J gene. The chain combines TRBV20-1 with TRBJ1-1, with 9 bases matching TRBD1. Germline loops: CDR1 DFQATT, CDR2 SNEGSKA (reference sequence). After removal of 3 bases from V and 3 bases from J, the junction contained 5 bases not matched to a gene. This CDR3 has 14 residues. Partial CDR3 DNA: TGCAGTGCTAGTGGGGACAGGGTGGACACTGAA. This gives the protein CSASGDRVDTE. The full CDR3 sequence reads CSASGDRVDTEAFF.

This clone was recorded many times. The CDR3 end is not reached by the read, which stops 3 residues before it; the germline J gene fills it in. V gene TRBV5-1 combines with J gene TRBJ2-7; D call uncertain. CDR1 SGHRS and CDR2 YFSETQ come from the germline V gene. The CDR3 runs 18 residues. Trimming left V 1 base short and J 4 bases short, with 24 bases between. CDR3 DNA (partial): TGCGCCAGCAGCTTGATCGTTGGGCCCCAGAATCGGTTATACGAG. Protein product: CASSLIVGPQNRLYE. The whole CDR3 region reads CASSLIVGPQNRLYEQYF. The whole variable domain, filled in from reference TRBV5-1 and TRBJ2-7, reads KAGVTQTPRYLIKTRGQQVTLSCSPISGHRSVSWYQQTPGQGLQFLFEYFSETQRNKGNFPGRFSGRQFSNSRSEMNVSTLELGDSALYLCASSLIVGPQNRLYEQYFGPGTRLTVT.

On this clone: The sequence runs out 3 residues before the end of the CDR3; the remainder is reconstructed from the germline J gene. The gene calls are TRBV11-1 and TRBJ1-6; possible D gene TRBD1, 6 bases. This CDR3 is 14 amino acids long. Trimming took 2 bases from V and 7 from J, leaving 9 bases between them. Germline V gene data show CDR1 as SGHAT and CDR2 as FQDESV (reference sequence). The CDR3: CASSLHRDNSPLHF. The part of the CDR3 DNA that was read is TGTGCCAGCAGCTTACACAGGGACAATTCACCC.

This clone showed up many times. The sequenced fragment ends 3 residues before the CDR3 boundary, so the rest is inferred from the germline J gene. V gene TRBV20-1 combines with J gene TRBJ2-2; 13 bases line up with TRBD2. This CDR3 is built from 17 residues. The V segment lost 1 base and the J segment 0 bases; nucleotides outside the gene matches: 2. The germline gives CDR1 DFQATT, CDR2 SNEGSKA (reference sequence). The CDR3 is CSARGLAGGANTGELFF. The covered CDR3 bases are TGCAGTGCTAGAGGACTAGCGGGGGGCGCGAACACCGGGGAG.

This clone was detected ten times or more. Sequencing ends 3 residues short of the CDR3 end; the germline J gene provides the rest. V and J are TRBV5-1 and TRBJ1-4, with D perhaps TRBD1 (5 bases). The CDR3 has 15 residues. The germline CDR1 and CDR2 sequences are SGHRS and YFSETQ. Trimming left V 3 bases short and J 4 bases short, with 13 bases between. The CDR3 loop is CASSSGTGLNEKLFF. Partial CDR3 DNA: TGCGCCAGCAGCTCAGGGACTGGACTTAATGAAAAA.

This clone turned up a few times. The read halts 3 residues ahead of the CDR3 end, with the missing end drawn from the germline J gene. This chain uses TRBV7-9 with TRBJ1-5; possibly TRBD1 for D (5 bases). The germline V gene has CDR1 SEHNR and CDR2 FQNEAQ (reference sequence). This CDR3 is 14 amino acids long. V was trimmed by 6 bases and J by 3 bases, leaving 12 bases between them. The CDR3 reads CASSSSGFNQPQHF. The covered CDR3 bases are TGTGCCAGCAGTTCTTCAGGGTTCAATCAGCCC.

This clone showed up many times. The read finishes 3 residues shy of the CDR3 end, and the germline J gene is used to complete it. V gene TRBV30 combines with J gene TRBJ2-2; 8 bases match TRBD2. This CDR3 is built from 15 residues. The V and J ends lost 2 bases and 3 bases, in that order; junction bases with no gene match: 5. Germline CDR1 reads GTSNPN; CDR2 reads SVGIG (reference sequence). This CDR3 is CAWSLAGGYTGELFF. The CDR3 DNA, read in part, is TGTGCCTGGAGTCTCGCGGGAGGATACACCGGGGAG.

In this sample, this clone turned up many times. The CDR3 region is CASSLATGYNSPLHF. The CDR3 bases that were read are TGTGCCAGCAGCTTAGCAACAGGGTATAATTCACCC. The chain joins TRBV7-2 to TRBJ1-6; tentative D call: TRBD1 (6 bases). The sequence runs out 3 residues before the end of the CDR3; the remainder is reconstructed from the germline J gene. The V gene lost 0 bases and the J gene lost 4 bases, with 7 bases spanning the gap. The CDR3 spans 15 residues. Germline V CDR1 and CDR2: SGHTA, FQGNSA.

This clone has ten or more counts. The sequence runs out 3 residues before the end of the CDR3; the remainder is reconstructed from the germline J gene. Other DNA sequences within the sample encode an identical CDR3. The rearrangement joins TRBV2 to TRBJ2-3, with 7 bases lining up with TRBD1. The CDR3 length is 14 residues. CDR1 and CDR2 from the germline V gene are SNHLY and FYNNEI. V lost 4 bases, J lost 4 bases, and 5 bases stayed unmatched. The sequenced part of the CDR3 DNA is TGTGCCAGCAGTGCGACAGGGAGCGCAGATACG. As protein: CASSATGSADT. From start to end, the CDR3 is CASSATGSADTQYF.